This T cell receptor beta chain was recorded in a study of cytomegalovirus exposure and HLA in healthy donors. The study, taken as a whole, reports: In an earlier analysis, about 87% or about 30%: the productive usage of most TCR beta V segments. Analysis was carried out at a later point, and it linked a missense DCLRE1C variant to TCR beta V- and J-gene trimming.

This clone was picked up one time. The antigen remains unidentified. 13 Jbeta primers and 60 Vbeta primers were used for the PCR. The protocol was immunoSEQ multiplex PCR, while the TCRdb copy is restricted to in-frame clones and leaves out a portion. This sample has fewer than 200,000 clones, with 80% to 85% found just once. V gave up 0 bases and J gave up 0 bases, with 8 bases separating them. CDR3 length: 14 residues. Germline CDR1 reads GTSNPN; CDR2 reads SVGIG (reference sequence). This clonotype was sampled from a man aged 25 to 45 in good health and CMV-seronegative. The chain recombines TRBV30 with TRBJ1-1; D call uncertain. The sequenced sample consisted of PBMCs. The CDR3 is CAWSVRVVNTEAFF. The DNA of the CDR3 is TGTGCCTGGAGTGTACGGGTAGTGAACACTGAAGCTTTCTTT. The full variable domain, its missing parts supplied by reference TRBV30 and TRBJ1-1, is SQTIHQWPATLVQPVGSPLSLECTVEGTSNPNLYWYRQAAGRGLQLLFYSVGIGQISSEVPQNLSASRPQDRQFILSSKKLLLSDSGFYLCAWSVRVVNTEAFFGQGTRLTVV.